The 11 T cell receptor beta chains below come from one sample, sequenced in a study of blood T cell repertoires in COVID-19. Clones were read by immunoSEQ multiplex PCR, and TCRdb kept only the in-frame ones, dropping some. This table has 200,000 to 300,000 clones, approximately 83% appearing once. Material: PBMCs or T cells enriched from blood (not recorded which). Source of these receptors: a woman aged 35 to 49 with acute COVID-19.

The CDR3 DNA sequence: TGTGCCTGGAGTGTACCGGGACTAGCGGGAGGGGGCACAGATACGCAGTATTTT. Amino acid sequence: CAWSVPGLAGGGTDTQYF. V gene TRBV30 combines with J gene TRBJ2-3; 16 bases map to TRBD2. V dropped 0 bases and J dropped 1; count of bases not matched to a gene: 4. This CDR3 region has 18 residues. Germline V CDR1 and CDR2: GTSNPN, SVGIG (reference sequence).

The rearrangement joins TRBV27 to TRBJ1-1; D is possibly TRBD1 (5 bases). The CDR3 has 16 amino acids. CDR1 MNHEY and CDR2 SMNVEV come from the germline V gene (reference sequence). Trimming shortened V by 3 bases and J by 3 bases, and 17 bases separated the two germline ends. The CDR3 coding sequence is TGTGCCAGCAGTTTGGCATTTAGGGGCACGTACACTGAAGCTTTCTTT. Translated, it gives CASSLAFRGTYTEAFF.

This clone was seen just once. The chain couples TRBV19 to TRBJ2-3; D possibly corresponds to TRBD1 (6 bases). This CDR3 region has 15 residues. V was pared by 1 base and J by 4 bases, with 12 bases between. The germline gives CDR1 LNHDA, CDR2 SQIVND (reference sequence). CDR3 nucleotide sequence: TGTGCCAGTAGTATAGGACAGGCTGGCCCAGATACGCAGTATTTT. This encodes CASSIGQAGPDTQYF. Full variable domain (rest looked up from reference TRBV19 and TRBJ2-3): DGGITQSPKYLFRKEGQNVTLSCEQNLNHDAMYWYRQDPGQGLRLIYYSQIVNDFQKGDIAEGYSVSREKKESFPLTVTSAQKNPTAFYLCASSIGQAGPDTQYFGPGTRLTVL.

CDR3 nucleotide sequence: TGTGCCAGCAGCTTATCGGGTACGGGACAAAACTACGAGCAGTACTTC. Translation gives CASSLSGTGQNYEQYF. This chain uses TRBV13 with TRBJ2-7; tentatively, D is TRBD1 (6 bases). CDR3 length: 16 residues. Germline V gene data show CDR1 as PRHDT and CDR2 as FYEKMQ (reference sequence). V gave up 2 bases and J gave up 3 bases, with 17 bases separating them.

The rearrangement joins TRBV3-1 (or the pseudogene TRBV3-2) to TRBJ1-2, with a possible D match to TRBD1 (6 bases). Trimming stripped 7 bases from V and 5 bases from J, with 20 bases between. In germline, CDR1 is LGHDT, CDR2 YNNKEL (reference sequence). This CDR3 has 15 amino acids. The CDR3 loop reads CASTPLRGAVYGYTF. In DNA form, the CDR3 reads TGTGCCAGCACCCCATTACGGGGGGCGGTTTATGGCTACACCTTC.

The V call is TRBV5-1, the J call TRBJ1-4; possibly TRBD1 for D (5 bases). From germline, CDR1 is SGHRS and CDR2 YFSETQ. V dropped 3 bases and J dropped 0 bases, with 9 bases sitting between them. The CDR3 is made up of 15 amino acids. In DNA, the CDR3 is TGCGCCAGCAGCTATCAGGGTGCAACTAATGAAAAACTGTTTTTT. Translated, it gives CASSYQGATNEKLFF. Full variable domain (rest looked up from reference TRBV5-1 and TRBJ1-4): KAGVTQTPRYLIKTRGQQVTLSCSPISGHRSVSWYQQTPGQGLQFLFEYFSETQRNKGNFPGRFSGRQFSNSRSEMNVSTLELGDSALYLCASSYQGATNEKLFFGSGTQLSVL.

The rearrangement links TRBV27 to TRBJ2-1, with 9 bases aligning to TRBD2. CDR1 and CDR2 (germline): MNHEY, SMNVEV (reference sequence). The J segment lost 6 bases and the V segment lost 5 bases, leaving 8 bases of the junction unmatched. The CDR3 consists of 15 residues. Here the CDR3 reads CASSHTSGSFNEQFF. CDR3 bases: TGTGCCAGCAGTCACACTAGCGGGTCATTCAATGAGCAGTTCTTC.

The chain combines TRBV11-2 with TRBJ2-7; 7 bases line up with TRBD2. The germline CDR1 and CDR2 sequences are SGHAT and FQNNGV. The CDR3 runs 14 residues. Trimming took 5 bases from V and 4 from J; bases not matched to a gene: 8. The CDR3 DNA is TGTGCCAGCAGCCCCCTCATGGGAGGGTACGAGCAGTACTTC. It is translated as CASSPLMGGYEQYF.

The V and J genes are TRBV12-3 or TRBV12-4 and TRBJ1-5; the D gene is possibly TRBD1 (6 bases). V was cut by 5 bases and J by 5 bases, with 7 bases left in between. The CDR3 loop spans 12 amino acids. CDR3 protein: CASSTGYQPQHF. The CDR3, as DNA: TGTGCCAGCAGTACAGGGTATCAGCCCCAGCATTTT.

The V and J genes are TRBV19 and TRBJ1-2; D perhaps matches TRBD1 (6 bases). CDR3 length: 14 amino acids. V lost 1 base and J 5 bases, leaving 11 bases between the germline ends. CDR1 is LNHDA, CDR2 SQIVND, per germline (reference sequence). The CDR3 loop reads CASSIAATGYGYTF. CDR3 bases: TGTGCCAGTAGTATAGCCGCGACAGGTTATGGCTACACCTTC.

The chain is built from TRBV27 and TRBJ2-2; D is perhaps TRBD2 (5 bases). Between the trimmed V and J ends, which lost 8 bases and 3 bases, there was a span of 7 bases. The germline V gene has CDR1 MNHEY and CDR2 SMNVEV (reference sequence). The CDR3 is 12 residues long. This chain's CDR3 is CASGRYTGELFF. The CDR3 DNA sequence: TGTGCCAGCGGGAGATACACCGGGGAGCTGTTTTTT.